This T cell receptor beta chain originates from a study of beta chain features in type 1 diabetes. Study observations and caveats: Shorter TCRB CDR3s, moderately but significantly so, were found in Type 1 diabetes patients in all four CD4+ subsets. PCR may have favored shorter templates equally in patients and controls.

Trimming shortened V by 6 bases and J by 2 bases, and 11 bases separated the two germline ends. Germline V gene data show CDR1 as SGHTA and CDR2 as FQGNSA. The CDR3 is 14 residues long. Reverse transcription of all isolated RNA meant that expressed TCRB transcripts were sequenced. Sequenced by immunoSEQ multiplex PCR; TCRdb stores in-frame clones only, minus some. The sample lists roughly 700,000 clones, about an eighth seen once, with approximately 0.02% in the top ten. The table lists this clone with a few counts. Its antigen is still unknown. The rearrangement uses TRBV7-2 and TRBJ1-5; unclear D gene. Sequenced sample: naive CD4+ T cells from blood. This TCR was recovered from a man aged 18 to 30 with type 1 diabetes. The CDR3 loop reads CASSTGWGNQPQHF. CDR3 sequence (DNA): TGTGCCAGCAGTACTGGTTGGGGCAATCAGCCCCAGCATTTT.